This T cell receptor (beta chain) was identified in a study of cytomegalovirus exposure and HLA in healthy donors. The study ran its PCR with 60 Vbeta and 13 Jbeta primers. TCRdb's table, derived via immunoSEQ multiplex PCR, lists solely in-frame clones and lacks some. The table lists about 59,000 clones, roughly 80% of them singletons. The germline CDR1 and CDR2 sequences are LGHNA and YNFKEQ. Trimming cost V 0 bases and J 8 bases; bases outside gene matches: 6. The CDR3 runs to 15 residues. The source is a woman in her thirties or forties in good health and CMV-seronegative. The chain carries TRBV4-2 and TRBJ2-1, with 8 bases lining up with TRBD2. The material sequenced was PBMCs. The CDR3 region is CASSQDRIAGHEQFF. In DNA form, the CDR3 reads TGTGCCAGCAGCCAAGATAGGATAGCGGGACATGAGCAGTTCTTC.